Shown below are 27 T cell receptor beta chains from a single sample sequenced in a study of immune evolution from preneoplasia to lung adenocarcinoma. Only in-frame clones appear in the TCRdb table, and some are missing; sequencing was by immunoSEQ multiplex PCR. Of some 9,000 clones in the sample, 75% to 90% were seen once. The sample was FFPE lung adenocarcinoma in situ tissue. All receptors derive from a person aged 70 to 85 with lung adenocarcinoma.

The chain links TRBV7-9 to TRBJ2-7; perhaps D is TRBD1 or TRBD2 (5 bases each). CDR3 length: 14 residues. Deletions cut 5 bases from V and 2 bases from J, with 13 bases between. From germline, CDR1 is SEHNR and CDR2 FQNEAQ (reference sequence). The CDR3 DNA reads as TGTGCCAGCAGCCGGGACGGCAGTCCCTACGAGCAGTACTTC. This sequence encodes CASSRDGSPYEQYF.

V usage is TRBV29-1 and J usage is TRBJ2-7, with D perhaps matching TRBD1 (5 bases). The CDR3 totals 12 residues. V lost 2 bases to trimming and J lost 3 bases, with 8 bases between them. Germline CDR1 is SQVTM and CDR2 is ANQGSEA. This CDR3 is CSVEQGVYEQYF. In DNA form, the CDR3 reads TGCAGCGTTGAACAGGGCGTCTACGAGCAGTACTTC.

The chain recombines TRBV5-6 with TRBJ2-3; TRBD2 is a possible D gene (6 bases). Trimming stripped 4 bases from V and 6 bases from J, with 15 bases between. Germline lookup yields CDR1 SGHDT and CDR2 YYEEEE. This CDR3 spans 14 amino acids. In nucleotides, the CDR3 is TGTGCCAGCAGCCCCGGGGGTGGTGTTGATACGCAGTATTTT. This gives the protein CASSPGGGVDTQYF.

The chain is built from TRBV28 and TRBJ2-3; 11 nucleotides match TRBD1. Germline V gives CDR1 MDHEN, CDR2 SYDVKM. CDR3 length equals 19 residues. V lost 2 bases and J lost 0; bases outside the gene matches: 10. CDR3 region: CASSLISGGTGGSTDTQYF. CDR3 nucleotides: TGTGCCAGCAGTTTAATCTCGGGGGGGACAGGGGGTAGCACAGATACGCAGTATTTT.

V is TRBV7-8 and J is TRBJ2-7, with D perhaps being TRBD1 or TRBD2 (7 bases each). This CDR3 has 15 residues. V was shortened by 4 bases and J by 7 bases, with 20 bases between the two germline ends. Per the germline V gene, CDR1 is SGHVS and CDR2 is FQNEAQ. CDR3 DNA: TGTGCCAGCAGCTCGAAGGCTGGTCAGGGGGGGGAGCAGTACTTC. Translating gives CASSSKAGQGGEQYF. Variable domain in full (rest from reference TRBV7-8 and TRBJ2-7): GAGVSQSPRYKVAKRGQDVALRCDPISGHVSLFWYQQALGQGPEFLTYFQNEAQLDKSGLPSDRFFAERPEGSVSTLKIQRTQQEDSAVYLCASSSKAGQGGEQYFGPGTRLTVT.

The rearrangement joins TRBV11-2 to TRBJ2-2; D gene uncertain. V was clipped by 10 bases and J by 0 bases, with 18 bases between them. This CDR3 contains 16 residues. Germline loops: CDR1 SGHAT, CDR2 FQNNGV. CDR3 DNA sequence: TGTGCCAACAAGAAATTAGCAGCCGCGAACACCGGGGAGCTGTTTTTT. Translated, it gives CANKKLAAANTGELFF.

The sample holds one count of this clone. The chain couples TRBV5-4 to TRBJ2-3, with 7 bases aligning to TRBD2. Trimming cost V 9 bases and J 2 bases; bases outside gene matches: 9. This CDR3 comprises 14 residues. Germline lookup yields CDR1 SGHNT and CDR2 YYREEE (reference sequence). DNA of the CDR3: TGTGCCACCGTTGCCGGGACTATCACAGATACGCAGTATTTT. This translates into CATVAGTITDTQYF.

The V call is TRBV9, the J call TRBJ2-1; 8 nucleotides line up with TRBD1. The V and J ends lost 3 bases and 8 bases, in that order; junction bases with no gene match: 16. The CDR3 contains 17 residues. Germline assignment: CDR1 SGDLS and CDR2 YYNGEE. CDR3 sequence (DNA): TGTGCCAGCAGCGCCACTTTTTTCGGGACAGGTCGGTATGAGCAGTTCTTC. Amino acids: CASSATFFGTGRYEQFF. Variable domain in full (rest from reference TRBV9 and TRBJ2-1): DSGVTQTPKHLITATGQRVTLRCSPRSGDLSVYWYQQSLDQGLQFLIQYYNGEERAKGNILERFSAQQFPDLHSELNLSSLELGDSALYFCASSATFFGTGRYEQFFGPGTRLTVL.

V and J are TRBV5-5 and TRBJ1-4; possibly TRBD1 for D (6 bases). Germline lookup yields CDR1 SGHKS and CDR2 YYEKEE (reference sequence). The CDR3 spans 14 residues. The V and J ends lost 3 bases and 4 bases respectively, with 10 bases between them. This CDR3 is CASSYRGLNEKLFF. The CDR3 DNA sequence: TGTGCCAGCAGCTACCGGGGGCTTAATGAAAAACTGTTTTTT.

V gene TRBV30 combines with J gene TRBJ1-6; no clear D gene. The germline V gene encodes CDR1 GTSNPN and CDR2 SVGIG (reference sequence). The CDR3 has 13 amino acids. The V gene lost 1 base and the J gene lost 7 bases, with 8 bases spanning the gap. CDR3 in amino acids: CAWSAQSNSPLHF. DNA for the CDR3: TGTGCCTGGAGTGCCCAGAGCAATTCACCCCTCCACTTT.

DNA for the CDR3: TGTGCCTGGGAATCCGGGACAGGGGGCTTTGGCTACACCTTC. Translated: CAWESGTGGFGYTF. V usage is TRBV30 and J usage is TRBJ1-2, with TRBD1 identical over 12 bases. Germline-derived CDR1 and CDR2 are GTSNPN and SVGIG (reference sequence). V trimming: 5 bases; J trimming: 7 bases; junction bases outside the gene matches: 8. The CDR3 length is 14 residues. The full variable domain, rest sourced from reference TRBV30 and TRBJ1-2, is SQTIHQWPATLVQPVGSPLSLECTVEGTSNPNLYWYRQAAGRGLQLLFYSVGIGQISSEVPQNLSASRPQDRQFILSSKKLLLSDSGFYLCAWESGTGGFGYTFGSGTRLTVV.

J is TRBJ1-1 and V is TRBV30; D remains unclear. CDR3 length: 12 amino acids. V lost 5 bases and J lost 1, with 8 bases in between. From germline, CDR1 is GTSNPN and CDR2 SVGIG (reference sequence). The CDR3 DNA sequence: TGTGCCTGGCGACAACCGAACACTGAAGCTTTCTTT. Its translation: CAWRQPNTEAFF. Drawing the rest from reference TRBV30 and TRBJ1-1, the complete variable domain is SQTIHQWPATLVQPVGSPLSLECTVEGTSNPNLYWYRQAAGRGLQLLFYSVGIGQISSEVPQNLSASRPQDRQFILSSKKLLLSDSGFYLCAWRQPNTEAFFGQGTRLTVV.

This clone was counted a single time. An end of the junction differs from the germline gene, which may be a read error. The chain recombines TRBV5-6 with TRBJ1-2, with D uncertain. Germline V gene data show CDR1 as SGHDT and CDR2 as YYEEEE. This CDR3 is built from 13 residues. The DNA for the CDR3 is TGTGCCAGCAGCTTGCTAACAGACATACAGCTCGCCTTC. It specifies CASSLLTDIQLAF.

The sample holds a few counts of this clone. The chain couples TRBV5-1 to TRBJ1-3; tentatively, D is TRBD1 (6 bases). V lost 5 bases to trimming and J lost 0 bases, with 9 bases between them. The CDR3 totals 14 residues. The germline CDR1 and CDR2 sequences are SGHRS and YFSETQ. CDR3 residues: CASSSGDSGNTIYF. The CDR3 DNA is TGCGCCAGCAGTTCAGGGGACTCTGGAAACACCATATATTTT.

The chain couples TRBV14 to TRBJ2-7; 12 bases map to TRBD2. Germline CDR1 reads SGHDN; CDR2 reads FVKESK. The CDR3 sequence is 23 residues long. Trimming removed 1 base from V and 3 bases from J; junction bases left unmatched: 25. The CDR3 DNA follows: TGTGCCAGCAGCCAAGGAACAGGGTGGCCGGGACTAGCGGGTCACATTCCCCACTACGAGCAGTACTTC. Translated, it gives CASSQGTGWPGLAGHIPHYEQYF.

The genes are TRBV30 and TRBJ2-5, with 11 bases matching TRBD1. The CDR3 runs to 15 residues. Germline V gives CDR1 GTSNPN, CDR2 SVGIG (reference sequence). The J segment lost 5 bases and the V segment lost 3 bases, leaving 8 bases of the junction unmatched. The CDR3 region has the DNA TGTGCCTGGAGCCCCGGGGACAGGGGGATCGAGACCCAGTACTTC. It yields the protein CAWSPGDRGIETQYF.

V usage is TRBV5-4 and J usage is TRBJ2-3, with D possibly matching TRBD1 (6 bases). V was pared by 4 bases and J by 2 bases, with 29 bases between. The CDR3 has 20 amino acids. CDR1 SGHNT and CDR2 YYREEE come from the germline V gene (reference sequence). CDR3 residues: CASSRAHGTRQGKVTDTQYF. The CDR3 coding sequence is TGTGCCAGCAGCCGGGCCCACGGGACGCGGCAGGGGAAGGTCACAGATACGCAGTATTTT.

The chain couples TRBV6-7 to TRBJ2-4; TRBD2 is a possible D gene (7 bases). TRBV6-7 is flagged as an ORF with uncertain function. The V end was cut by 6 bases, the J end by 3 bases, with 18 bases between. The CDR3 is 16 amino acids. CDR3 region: CASRGGAGWDKNIQYF. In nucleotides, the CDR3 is TGTGCCAGCAGGGGGGGGGCCGGCTGGGACAAAAACATTCAGTACTTC.

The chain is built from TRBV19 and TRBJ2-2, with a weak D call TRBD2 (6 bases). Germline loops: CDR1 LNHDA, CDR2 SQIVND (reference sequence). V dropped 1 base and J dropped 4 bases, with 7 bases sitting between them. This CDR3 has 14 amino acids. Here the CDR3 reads CASSIGEVTGELFF. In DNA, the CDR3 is TGTGCCAGTAGTATAGGGGAGGTCACCGGGGAGCTGTTTTTT. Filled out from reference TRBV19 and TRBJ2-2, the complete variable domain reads DGGITQSPKYLFRKEGQNVTLSCEQNLNHDAMYWYRQDPGQGLRLIYYSQIVNDFQKGDIAEGYSVSREKKESFPLTVTSAQKNPTAFYLCASSIGEVTGELFFGEGSRLTVL.

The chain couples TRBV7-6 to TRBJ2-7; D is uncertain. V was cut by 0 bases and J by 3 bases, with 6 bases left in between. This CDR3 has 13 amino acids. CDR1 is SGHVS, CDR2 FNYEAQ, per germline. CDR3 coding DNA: TGTGCCAGCAGCTTAGCCGAGCACTACGAGCAGTACTTC. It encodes CASSLAEHYEQYF.

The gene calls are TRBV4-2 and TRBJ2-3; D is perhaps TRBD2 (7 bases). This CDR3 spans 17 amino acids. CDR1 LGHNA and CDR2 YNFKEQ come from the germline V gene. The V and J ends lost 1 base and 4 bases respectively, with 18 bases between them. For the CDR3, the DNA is TGTGCCAGCAGCCAAGTCGGGGGGCCCCCCCTCCCAGATACGCAGTATTTT. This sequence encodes CASSQVGGPPLPDTQYF.

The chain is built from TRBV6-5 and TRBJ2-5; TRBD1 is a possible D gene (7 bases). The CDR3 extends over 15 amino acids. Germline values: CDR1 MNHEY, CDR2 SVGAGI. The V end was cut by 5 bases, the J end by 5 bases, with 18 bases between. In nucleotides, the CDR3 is TGTGCCAGCAGTGTATCGGCAGGGGGGACGGAGACCCAGTACTTC. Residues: CASSVSAGGTETQYF.

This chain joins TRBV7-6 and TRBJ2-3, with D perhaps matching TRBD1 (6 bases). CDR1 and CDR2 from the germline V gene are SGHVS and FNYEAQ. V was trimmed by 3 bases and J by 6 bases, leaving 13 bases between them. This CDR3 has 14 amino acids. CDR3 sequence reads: CASSFQGSGDTQYF. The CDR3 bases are TGTGCCAGCAGCTTTCAGGGGAGTGGGGATACGCAGTATTTT.

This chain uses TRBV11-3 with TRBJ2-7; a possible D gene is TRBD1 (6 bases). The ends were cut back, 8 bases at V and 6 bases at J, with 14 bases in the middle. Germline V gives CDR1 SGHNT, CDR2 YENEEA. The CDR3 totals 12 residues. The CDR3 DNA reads TGTGCCAGCTCCCCCGGACAGTCCGAGCAGTACTTC. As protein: CASSPGQSEQYF.

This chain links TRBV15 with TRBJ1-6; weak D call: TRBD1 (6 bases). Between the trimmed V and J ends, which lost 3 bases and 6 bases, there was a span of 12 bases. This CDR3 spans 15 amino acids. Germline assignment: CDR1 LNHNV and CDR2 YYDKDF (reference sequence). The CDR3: CATSSEQGLNSPLHF. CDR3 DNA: TGTGCCACCAGCAGTGAACAGGGCCTTAATTCACCCCTCCACTTT.

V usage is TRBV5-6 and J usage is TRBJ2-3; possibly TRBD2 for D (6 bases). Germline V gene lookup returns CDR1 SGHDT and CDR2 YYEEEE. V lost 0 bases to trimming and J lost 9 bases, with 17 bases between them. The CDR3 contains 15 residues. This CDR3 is CASSLAFGDSGTQYF. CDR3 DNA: TGTGCCAGCAGCTTGGCTTTCGGGGACTCGGGAACGCAGTATTTT.

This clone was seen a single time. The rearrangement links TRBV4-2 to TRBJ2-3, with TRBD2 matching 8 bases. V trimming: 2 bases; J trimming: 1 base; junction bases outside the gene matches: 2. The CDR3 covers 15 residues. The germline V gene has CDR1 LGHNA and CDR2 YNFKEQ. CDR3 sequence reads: CASSQQAGGTDTQYF. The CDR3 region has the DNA TGTGCCAGCAGCCAACAAGCGGGAGGCACAGATACGCAGTATTTT.